This is a list of T cell receptor beta chains from one sample in a study of cytomegalovirus exposure and HLA in healthy donors. Profiled with immunoSEQ multiplex PCR; TCRdb holds only in-frame clones, not every one. The sample carries some 130,000 clones, approximately 81% recorded once. The sequenced sample consisted of PBMCs. These receptors were collected from a male donor in good health and CMV-seronegative. The CDR3 runs from the conserved cysteine through the conserved F or W. A D gene is named only where the DNA matches it firmly. The size entry is marked missing in some rows and otherwise reads once, few, many or a size class.

J gene | D gene | V gene | clone size | CDR3 DNA | CDR3 protein
TRBJ1-1 | TRBD1 | TRBV2 | . | TGTGCCAGCAGGACCGACAGGGCTGAAGCTTTCTTT | CASRTDRAEAFF
TRBJ1-1 | TRBD1 | TRBV7-3 | . | TGTGCCAGCAGCCCGACAGGGGGTATGGTCACTGAAGCTTTCTTT | CASSPTGGMVTEAFF
TRBJ2-5 | TRBD2 | TRBV5-1 | . | TGCGCCAGCAGCTTGGTTAGCGGGGGGGAAGAGACCCAGTACTTC | CASSLVSGGEETQYF
TRBJ2-1 | TRBD2 | TRBV27 | . | TGTGCCAGCAGTTTAGGGCTAGCGGTGGGTGAGCAGTTCTTC | CASSLGLAVGEQFF
TRBJ2-5 | . | TRBV11-1 | . | TGTGCCAGCAGCCCCGGGACTTACCAAGAGACCCAGTACTTC | CASSPGTYQETQYF
TRBJ1-3 | . | TRBV6-5 | . | TGTGCCAGCGTAGCACTCTCTGGAAACACCATATATTTT | CASVALSGNTIYF
TRBJ2-7 | TRBD2 | TRBV28 | . | TGTGCCAGCAGTTTTAAACTAGCGGGGGTCCCCTCCTACGAGCAGTACTTC | CASSFKLAGVPSYEQYF
TRBJ2-7 | . | TRBV28 | . | TGTGCCAGCAGTCAAATAACAGGAGTATTCTCCTACGAGCAGTACTTC | CASSQITGVFSYEQYF
TRBJ1-3 | . | TRBV11-2 | . | TGTGCCAGCAGCCTCGAGGCCACTGGAAACACCATATATTTT | CASSLEATGNTIYF
TRBJ2-2 | TRBD1 | TRBV4-1 | . | TGCGCCAGCAGCGGCCTGGGACAGGGGAACACCGGGGAGCTGTTTTTT | CASSGLGQGNTGELFF
TRBJ2-1 | TRBD2 | TRBV28 | . | TGTGCCAGCAGTTTCTCGGCTAGCGGGAGGAGGTGGCAGTTCTTC | CASSFSASGRRWQFF
TRBJ2-2 | TRBD1 | TRBV28 | . | TGTGCCAGCAGTCCTCAGGGGGCAGGTGTCACCGGGGAGCTGTTTTTT | CASSPQGAGVTGELFF
TRBJ2-3 | TRBD1 | TRBV6-5 | . | TGTGCCAGCAGTTACGGGACAGGGGTGGGCACAGATACGCAGTATTTT | CASSYGTGVGTDTQYF
TRBJ2-7 | . | TRBV5-1 | . | TGCGCCAGCCGCTGGGGGGTGGGAGAGCAGTACTTC | CASRWGVGEQYF
TRBJ2-2 | TRBD1 | TRBV5-4 | . | TGTGCCAGCAGCTTCGACAGGGACACCGGGGAGCTGTTTTTT | CASSFDRDTGELFF
TRBJ2-2 | . | TRBV14 | once | TGTGCCAGCAGCCCCAGCGGCTACACCGGGGAGCTGTTTTTT | CASSPSGYTGELFF
TRBJ2-3 | TRBD2 | TRBV30 | . | TGTGCCTGGAGTGTACGGACTAGACGCACAGATACGCAGTATTTT | CAWSVRTRRTDTQYF
TRBJ1-6 | . | TRBV28 | . | TGTGCCAGCAGGTCAGACAGGTCCCCTTACTCACCCCTCCACTTT | CASRSDRSPYSPLHF
TRBJ2-1 | . | TRBV15 | . | TGTGCCACCAGCAGAGATCCCGCGGGTAACAATGAGCAGTTCTTC | CATSRDPAGNNEQFF
TRBJ2-2 | TRBD2 | TRBV10-2 | . | TGCGCCAGCCGGAGCGGGGCGAACACCGGGGAGCTGTTTTTT | CASRSGANTGELFF
TRBJ2-7 | . | TRBV6-1 | once | TGTGCCAGCAGTTACGGGAGCGAGCAGTACTTC | CASSYGSEQYF
TRBJ2-5 | . | TRBV6-5 | . | TGTGCCAGCAGTCACGACAGAAGGCAAGAGACCCAGTACTTC | CASSHDRRQETQYF
TRBJ1-1 | . | TRBV27 | . | TGTGCCAGCAGTCCGTACGGTCGGGGCACTGAAGCTTTCTTT | CASSPYGRGTEAFF
TRBJ2-5 | TRBD2 | TRBV4-1 | . | TGCGCCAGCAGCCAAGGACTAGCGGGAGGGGTACAAGAGACCCAGTACTTC | CASSQGLAGGVQETQYF
TRBJ2-3 | . | TRBV29-1 | few | TGCAGCGTTGAGGGGAGTTCTAGCACAGATACGCAGTATTTT | CSVEGSSSTDTQYF
TRBJ2-5 | . | TRBV11-2 | . | TGTGCCAGCAGCATAAGTCGGGAGCAGACCCAGTACTTC | CASSISREQTQYF
TRBJ2-7 | . | TRBV7-9 | . | TGTGCCAGCAGCAGAACAGGGTCCAACGAGCAGTACTTC | CASSRTGSNEQYF
TRBJ1-5 | TRBD1 | TRBV27 | . | TGTGCCAGCAGTTTAAACAGGGGTAATCAGCCCCAGCATTTT | CASSLNRGNQPQHF
TRBJ2-7 | . | TRBV18 | . | TGTGCCAGCTCACAACCCCAGCGATTCACCTACGAGCAGTACTTC | CASSQPQRFTYEQYF
TRBJ1-1 | . | TRBV28 | . | TGTGCCAGCAGTTCCCCAGGGGATAACACTGAAGCTTTCTTT | CASSSPGDNTEAFF
TRBJ1-5 | . | TRBV5-6 | . | TGTGCCAGCAGCTTGGGGCCGAAGAGCAATCAGCCCCAGCATTTT | CASSLGPKSNQPQHF
TRBJ2-7 | TRBD1 | TRBV6-9 | . | TGTGCCAGCAGTTTCAAGGGACAGTCCCCAGACGAGCAGTACTTC | CASSFKGQSPDEQYF
TRBJ2-7 | TRBD1 | TRBV16 | . | TGTGCCAGCAGCCAACCCCTGGGGACAGGGGGGGAGCAGTACTTC | CASSQPLGTGGEQYF
TRBJ1-2 | TRBD1 | TRBV4-3 | . | TGCGCCAGCAGCCAATCGACAGGGGTAGCTAACTATGGCTACACCTTC | CASSQSTGVANYGYTF